This T cell receptor (beta chain) was profiled in a study of T-cell memory formation after mild COVID-19. Study-wide findings and caveats: Mainly in CM and EM were contracting CD4+ clones; CD8+ were in EMRA.

This clonotype was counted only a few times. The antigen remains undetermined. V lost 0 bases and J lost 8, with 24 bases in between. The CDR3 runs to 18 residues. Germline V lookup: CDR1 SGHKS, CDR2 YYEKEE (reference sequence). TCRdb analysed the 5' RACE reads with MiXCR anew, one entry per CDR3 protein. This table holds 210,000 or so distinct CDR3 sequences, roughly a tenth found once. The sequence derives from a man younger than 35 who had mild COVID-19 (a few samples of this study predate the infection). Cell type and time point are not known. The chain is built from TRBV5-5 and TRBJ2-1, with TRBD2 as a possible D gene (6 bases). Sequencing input: PBMCs or a T cell subset sorted from them (not recorded which). The CDR3 here is CASSLVLPQGPRRDEQFF. The CDR3 DNA follows: TGTGCCAGCAGCTTGGTGTTACCCCAGGGTCCCCGGAGGGATGAGCAGTTCTTC.